One T cell receptor beta chain is described in this entry. Antigen: not known. Germline V gene data show CDR1 as MDHEN and CDR2 as SYDVKM. V lost 6 bases and J lost 2, with 16 bases in between. CDR3 length: 16 amino acids. This table comes from immunoSEQ multiplex PCR, and its TCRdb copy is limited to in-frame clones, with some not included. The table shows around 78,000 clones, with around 90% occurring only once. These data belong to a study of graft-versus-host responses after intestinal transplantation. At the level of the study: Anti-thymocyte globulin induction was given to all recipients, followed by tacrolimus and steroids for 2 to 3 years. Study results and limitations: Some patients had graft-donor T cell macrochimerism, and their allografts showed high graft-versus-host to host-versus-graft clonal ratios.

The starting material was unstimulated CD8+ T cells sorted from spleen or lymph node cells, obtained before transplant. V usage is TRBV28 and J usage is TRBJ2-2; D not certain. The origin of this receptor is a human donor who was the organ donor for an intestinal transplant. CDR3 region: CASRHTRKINTGELFF. The CDR3, as DNA: TGTGCCAGCAGACACACGAGAAAAATAAACACCGGGGAGCTGTTTTTT.